What follows are 18 T cell receptor beta chains derived from one specimen sequenced in a study of memory CD4+ T cells and cytomegalovirus serostatus. The sort gate was single viable CD3+CD4+CD8-CD45RO+ cells for memory CD4+ T cells. Clones were sequenced by immunoSEQ multiplex PCR, and TCRdb holds only the in-frame ones, with some missing. The profile shows under 50,000 clones, just under 80% of them singletons. The sequenced sample consisted of memory CD4+ T cells from blood. These receptors were collected from an adult in good health and CMV-seronegative.

V gene TRBV19 combines with J gene TRBJ1-5, with no clear D. Trimming took off 7 bases at V and 3 bases at J, with 13 bases between the two ends. CDR3 length: 14 residues. Germline V gene lookup returns CDR1 LNHDA and CDR2 SQIVND (reference sequence). CDR3 residues: CASKRTDPNQPQHF. The CDR3 DNA reads as TGTGCCAGTAAACGGACCGACCCCAATCAGCCCCAGCATTTT.

V gene TRBV11-3 combines with J gene TRBJ2-5; D is tentatively TRBD1 or TRBD2 (5 bases each). This CDR3 has 13 residues. V was trimmed by 4 bases and J by 2 bases, leaving 8 bases between them. CDR1 and CDR2 from the germline V gene are SGHNT and YENEEA. CDR3 in DNA: TGTGCCAGCAGCTCGGGACCGCAAGAGACCCAGTACTTC. Its protein product is CASSSGPQETQYF.

This clone was counted a few times. The V and J genes are TRBV19 and TRBJ2-2; 8 bases match TRBD1. V lost 5 bases and J lost 8; bases outside the gene matches: 4. Per germline, CDR1 LNHDA and CDR2 SQIVND (reference sequence). This CDR3 region has 13 residues. The CDR3, as DNA: TGTGCCAGTAGTGCTGACAGGGGAGGGGAGCTGTTTTTT. Translated: CASSADRGGELFF.

The rearrangement uses TRBV7-6 and TRBJ1-5; D is perhaps TRBD1 (5 bases). There are 13 residues in the CDR3. Germline lookup yields CDR1 SGHVS and CDR2 FNYEAQ. V was trimmed by 5 bases and J by 5 bases, leaving 10 bases between them. CDR3 amino acids: CASSISRDQPQHF. The CDR3 nucleotides are TGTGCCAGCAGCATCTCCAGGGATCAGCCCCAGCATTTT.

The chain uses TRBV7-3 and TRBJ2-7, with D tentatively TRBD2 (6 bases). Trimming stripped 5 bases from V and 2 bases from J, with 16 bases between. This CDR3 is built from 15 residues. Germline V CDR1 and CDR2: SGHTA, FQGTGA. CDR3 DNA sequence: TGTGCCAGCAGCCTCAACGGGGGACTTCCCTACGAGCAGTACTTC. It translates to CASSLNGGLPYEQYF.

The chain recombines TRBV6-5 with TRBJ1-1; D uncertain. Germline CDR1 reads MNHEY; CDR2 reads SVGAGI. The V and J ends lost 6 bases and 3 bases respectively, with 5 bases between them. This CDR3 is 11 amino acids long. CDR3 nucleotide sequence: TGTGCCAGCAGGTCTTACACTGAAGCTTTCTTT. Translation: CASRSYTEAFF.

The chain couples TRBV4-2 to TRBJ1-4, with D unresolved. This CDR3 is 18 amino acids long. With 1 base removed from V and 5 bases from J, the gap between germline ends came to 20 bases. Germline CDR1 and CDR2: LGHNA and YNFKEQ. CDR3 in DNA: TGTGCCAGCAGCCAAGTTTTGGGCCCAAGAGTGCGAAATGAAAAACTGTTTTTT. Encoded protein: CASSQVLGPRVRNEKLFF.

The V call is TRBV9, the J call TRBJ1-2; D remains unclear. Trimming took 0 bases from V and 5 from J, leaving 11 bases between them. Germline V lookup: CDR1 SGDLS, CDR2 YYNGEE. The CDR3 sequence is 14 residues long. CDR3 sequence reads: CASSVGWGGYGYTF. The CDR3 DNA sequence: TGTGCCAGCAGCGTAGGGTGGGGAGGTTATGGCTACACCTTC.

The chain employs TRBV28 and TRBJ1-5; D possibly corresponds to TRBD1 (5 bases). The CDR3 spans 15 residues. Germline values: CDR1 MDHEN, CDR2 SYDVKM. V lost 2 bases and J 2 bases, leaving 10 bases between the germline ends. The CDR3 region is CASSLLQAGNQPQHF. In DNA form, the CDR3 reads TGTGCCAGCAGTTTACTACAGGCGGGCAATCAGCCCCAGCATTTT.

J is TRBJ2-5 and V is TRBV28; the D is unclear. The CDR3 is 11 residues long. The V end was cut by 1 base, the J end by 5 bases, with 2 bases between. Germline V CDR1 and CDR2: MDHEN, SYDVKM. CDR3 nucleotide sequence: TGTGCCAGCAGTTTATTGGAGACCCAGTACTTC. Translated, it gives CASSLLETQYF.

This clone was observed a single time. The chain couples TRBV7-8 to TRBJ2-7; D perhaps matches TRBD1 (6 bases). CDR3 length: 15 amino acids. With 5 bases removed from V and 7 bases from J, the gap between germline ends came to 21 bases. The germline gives CDR1 SGHVS, CDR2 FQNEAQ. CDR3 protein: CASSKTGTRVKEQYF. Written as DNA, the CDR3 is TGTGCCAGCAGCAAAACCGGGACACGGGTTAAGGAGCAGTACTTC.

The CDR3, as DNA: TGTGCCAGTACCCTTGGCGGGGGTGGCACCGGGGAGCTGTTTTTT. Translation gives CASTLGGGGTGELFF. This sequence joins TRBV19 and TRBJ2-2, with 7 bases aligning to TRBD2. The CDR3 consists of 15 residues. With 7 bases clipped from V and 4 bases from J, the junction kept 9 bases outside the gene matches. Per germline, CDR1 LNHDA and CDR2 SQIVND (reference sequence).

This sequence joins TRBV9 and TRBJ1-6; D ambiguous. CDR3 length: 13 amino acids. Germline V gene sequence: CDR1 SGDLS, CDR2 YYNGEE. Trimming took off 0 bases at V and 10 bases at J, with 8 bases between the two ends. The CDR3 region is CASSVDLGSPLHF. In nucleotides, the CDR3 is TGTGCCAGCAGCGTAGACTTGGGGTCACCCCTCCACTTT. The variable domain in full, with the rest retrieved from reference TRBV9 and TRBJ1-6, is DSGVTQTPKHLITATGQRVTLRCSPRSGDLSVYWYQQSLDQGLQFLIQYYNGEERAKGNILERFSAQQFPDLHSELNLSSLELGDSALYFCASSVDLGSPLHFGNGTRLTVT.

The chain links TRBV19 to TRBJ1-2; tentative D call: TRBD1 (6 bases). Germline lookup yields CDR1 LNHDA and CDR2 SQIVND (reference sequence). The CDR3 has 11 amino acids. V gave up 4 bases and J gave up 6 bases, with 6 bases separating them. The CDR3 DNA is TGTGCCAGTAGTAGGACAGATGGCTACACCTTC. It yields the protein CASSRTDGYTF. The full variable domain, its missing parts supplied by reference TRBV19 and TRBJ1-2, is DGGITQSPKYLFRKEGQNVTLSCEQNLNHDAMYWYRQDPGQGLRLIYYSQIVNDFQKGDIAEGYSVSREKKESFPLTVTSAQKNPTAFYLCASSRTDGYTFGSGTRLTVV.

The CDR3 is CASRRQANTGELFF. For the CDR3, the DNA is TGTGCCAGCAGACGACAGGCGAACACCGGGGAGCTGTTTTTT. The chain links TRBV7-3 to TRBJ2-2, with D possibly matching TRBD1 (6 bases). V was cut by 6 bases and J by 0 bases, with 8 bases left in between. This CDR3 contains 14 residues. Looked up from germline, CDR1 is SGHTA and CDR2 is FQGTGA.

The V and J genes are TRBV11-2 and TRBJ2-1; D not certain. The germline gives CDR1 SGHAT, CDR2 FQNNGV. V lost 2 bases and J lost 4, with 18 bases in between. The CDR3 is made up of 17 amino acids. The CDR3 DNA reads TGTGCCAGCAGCTTATTCCCCCTGCGCTCCCTTTACAATGAGCAGTTCTTC. Encoded protein: CASSLFPLRSLYNEQFF.

The chain carries TRBV5-4 and TRBJ2-5; D may be TRBD2 (7 bases). The CDR3 covers 14 residues. Trimming removed 3 bases at V and 4 bases at J, with 13 bases between. CDR1 and CDR2 (germline): SGHNT, YYREEE (reference sequence). CDR3 sequence reads: CASSSPGGRETQYF. CDR3 coding DNA: TGTGCCAGCAGCTCACCCGGGGGGCGAGAGACCCAGTACTTC.

The CDR3 region has the DNA TGTGCCAGCAGCTCAGACGGGACAGGGAATCAGCCCCAGCATTTT. Translation: CASSSDGTGNQPQHF. The V and J genes are TRBV7-2 and TRBJ1-5; 9 nucleotides align to TRBD1. The CDR3 has 15 amino acids. CDR1 SGHTA and CDR2 FQGNSA come from the germline V gene. Trimming removed 4 bases from V and 4 bases from J; junction bases left unmatched: 5. The complete variable domain, with remaining parts taken from reference TRBV7-2 and TRBJ1-5, reads GAGVSQSPSNKVTEKGKDVELRCDPISGHTALYWYRQSLGQGLEFLIYFQGNSAPDKSGLPSDRFSAERTGGSVSTLTIQRTQQEDSAVYLCASSSDGTGNQPQHFGDGTRLSIL.